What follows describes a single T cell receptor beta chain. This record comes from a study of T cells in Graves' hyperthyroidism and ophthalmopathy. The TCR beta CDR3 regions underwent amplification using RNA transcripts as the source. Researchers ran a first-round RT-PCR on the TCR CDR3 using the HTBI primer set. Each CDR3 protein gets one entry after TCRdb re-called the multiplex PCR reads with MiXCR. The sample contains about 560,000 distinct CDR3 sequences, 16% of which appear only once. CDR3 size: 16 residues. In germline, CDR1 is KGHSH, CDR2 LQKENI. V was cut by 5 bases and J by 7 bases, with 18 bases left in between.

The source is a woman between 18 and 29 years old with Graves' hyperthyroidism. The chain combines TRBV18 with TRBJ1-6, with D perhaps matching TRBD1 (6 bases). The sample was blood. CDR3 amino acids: CASSDLPPGTNSPLHF. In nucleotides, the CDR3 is TGTGCCAGCTCAGACCTTCCGCCGGGGACAAATTCACCCCTCCACTTT. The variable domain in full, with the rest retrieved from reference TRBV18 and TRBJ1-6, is NAGVMQNPRHLVRRRGQEARLRCSPMKGHSHVYWYRQLPEEGLKFMVYLQKENIIDESGMPKERFSAEFPKEGPSILRIQQVVRGDSAAYFCASSDLPPGTNSPLHFGNGTRLTVT.